This T cell receptor beta chain was recovered during a study of beta chain features in type 1 diabetes. Background on the study: Cell yields, gender and age were comparable in patients and healthy donors. Study observations and caveats: Researchers report that Type 1 diabetes patients had moderately but significantly shorter TCRB CDR3s across all four CD4+ subsets.

Expressed TCRB transcripts were sequenced, since all the RNA that had been isolated was reverse transcribed. Sequencing used immunoSEQ multiplex PCR; TCRdb keeps in-frame clones, though not all of them. The sample lists approximately 600,000 clones; 12% were seen once. CDR3 length equals 12 residues. Germline V gives CDR1 SGHKS, CDR2 YYEKEE (reference sequence). The V end lost 3 bases, the J end lost 5 bases, and 6 bases lay between the germline ends. This clone was seen only a few times. Its antigen is unknown. This clonotype was sampled from a man aged 25 to 40 with type 1 diabetes. This chain uses TRBV5-5 with TRBJ2-1, with D hard to call. The source material was naive CD4+ T cells from blood. The CDR3 DNA is TGTGCCAGCAGCTACGGCCACAATGAGCAGTTCTTC. This codes for CASSYGHNEQFF.